This TCR beta chain derives from a study of tumor-infiltrating lymphocytes in primary liver carcinoma. V gave up 8 bases and J gave up 0 bases; unmatched junction bases: 7. CDR3 length equals 14 residues. From germline, CDR1 is SGHDN and CDR2 FVKESK. A constant-region primer primed TCR beta cDNA synthesis from 400 to 550 ng of total RNA. Investigators got TCR beta libraries out of three nested multiplex PCR rounds, done with slightly modified ARM-PCR. With TRBV1-TRBV30 forward primers and a C-beta reverse primer, the first two PCR rounds were run for about 10 cycles each. TCRdb analysed the multiplex PCR reads with MiXCR anew, one entry per CDR3 protein. The table includes fewer than 150,000 distinct CDR3 sequences, 50% to 65% detected once. This clonotype was seen repeatedly, ten times or more. Its target is unknown. Taking about 19-31 mg of unsorted bulk tissue, the authors co-extracted RNA and DNA. Patients in the cohort were treatment-naive and living with chronic HBV infection.

Study-wide findings and caveats: Just around 7.5-25% of top clones spanned all five tumor regions.

The receptor was isolated from a woman aged 55-75 years with primary liver carcinoma and hepatitis B virus infection. Specimen: liver tumor tissue from sampling region 1. Subset meaning: tumor region T1, superior pole. The chain combines TRBV14 with TRBJ2-7; 7 bases are shared with TRBD1. CDR3 residues: CASRPGQNSYEQYF. In nucleotides, the CDR3 is TGTGCCAGCCGACCGGGACAGAACTCCTACGAGCAGTACTTC.